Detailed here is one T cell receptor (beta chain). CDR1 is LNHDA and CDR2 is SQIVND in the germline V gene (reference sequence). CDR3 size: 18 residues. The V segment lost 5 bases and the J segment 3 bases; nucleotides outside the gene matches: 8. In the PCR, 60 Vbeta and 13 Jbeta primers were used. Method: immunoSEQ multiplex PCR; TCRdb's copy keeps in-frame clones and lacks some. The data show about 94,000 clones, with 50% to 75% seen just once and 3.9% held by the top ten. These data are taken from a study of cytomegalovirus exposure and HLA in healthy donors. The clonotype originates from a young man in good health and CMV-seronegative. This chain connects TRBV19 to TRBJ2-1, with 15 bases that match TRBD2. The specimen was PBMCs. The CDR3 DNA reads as TGTGCCAGTAGTGCCGGGACTAGCGGGAGGCTAAACTACAATGAGCAGTTCTTC. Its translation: CASSAGTSGRLNYNEQFF.